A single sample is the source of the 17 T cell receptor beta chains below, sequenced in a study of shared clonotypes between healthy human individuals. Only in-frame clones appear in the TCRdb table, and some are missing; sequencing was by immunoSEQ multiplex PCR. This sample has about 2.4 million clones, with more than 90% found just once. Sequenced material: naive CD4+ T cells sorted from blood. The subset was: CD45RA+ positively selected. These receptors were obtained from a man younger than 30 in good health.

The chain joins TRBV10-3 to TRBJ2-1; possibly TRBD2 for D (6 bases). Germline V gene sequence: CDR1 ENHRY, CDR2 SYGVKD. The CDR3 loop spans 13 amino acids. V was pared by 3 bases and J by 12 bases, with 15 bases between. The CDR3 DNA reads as TGTGCCATCAGTGATGGGACGACGGGGGTGCAGTTCTTC. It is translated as CAISDGTTGVQFF.

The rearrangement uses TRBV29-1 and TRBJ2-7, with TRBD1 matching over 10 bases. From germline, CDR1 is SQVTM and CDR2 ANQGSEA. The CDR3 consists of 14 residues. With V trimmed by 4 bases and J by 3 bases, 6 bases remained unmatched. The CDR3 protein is CSVAKGTGVYEQYF. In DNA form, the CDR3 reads TGCAGCGTTGCTAAGGGGACAGGGGTCTACGAGCAGTACTTC.

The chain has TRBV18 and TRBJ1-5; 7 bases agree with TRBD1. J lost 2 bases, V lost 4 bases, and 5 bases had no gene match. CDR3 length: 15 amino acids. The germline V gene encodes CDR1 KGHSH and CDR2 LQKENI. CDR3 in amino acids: CASSLEGGGNQPQHF. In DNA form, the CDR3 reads TGTGCCAGCTCACTAGAAGGGGGCGGCAATCAGCCCCAGCATTTT. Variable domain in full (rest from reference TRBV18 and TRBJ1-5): NAGVMQNPRHLVRRRGQEARLRCSPMKGHSHVYWYRQLPEEGLKFMVYLQKENIIDESGMPKERFSAEFPKEGPSILRIQQVVRGDSAAYFCASSLEGGGNQPQHFGDGTRLSIL.

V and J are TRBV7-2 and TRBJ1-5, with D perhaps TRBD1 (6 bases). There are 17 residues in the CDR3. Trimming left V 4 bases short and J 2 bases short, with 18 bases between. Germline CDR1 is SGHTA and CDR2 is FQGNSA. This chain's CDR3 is CASSYQTGAWGNQPQHF. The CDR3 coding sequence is TGTGCCAGCAGCTACCAGACAGGCGCTTGGGGCAATCAGCCCCAGCATTTT.

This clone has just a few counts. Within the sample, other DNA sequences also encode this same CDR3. CDR3 in amino acids: CASSVAGAYNEQFF. CDR3 DNA: TGTGCCAGCAGCGTAGCGGGAGCCTACAATGAGCAGTTCTTC. The V call is TRBV9, the J call TRBJ2-1; tentative D call: TRBD2 (6 bases). CDR1 is SGDLS, CDR2 YYNGEE, per germline. This CDR3 region has 14 residues. Trimming stripped 0 bases from V and 2 bases from J, with 6 bases between.

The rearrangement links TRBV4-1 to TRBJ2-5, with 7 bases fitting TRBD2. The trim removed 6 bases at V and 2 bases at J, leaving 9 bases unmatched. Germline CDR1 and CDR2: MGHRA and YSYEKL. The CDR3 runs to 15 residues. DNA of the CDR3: TGCGCCAGCAGACCAGCGGGGCAGGGACAAGAGACCCAGTACTTC. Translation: CASRPAGQGQETQYF.

The CDR3 spells CASSLAGGPQYF. The CDR3 DNA sequence: TGTGCCAGCAGCTTAGCGGGAGGGCCCCAGTACTTC. The chain recombines TRBV7-6 with TRBJ2-5; TRBD2 aligns across 7 bases. CDR3 length: 12 amino acids. With 0 bases clipped from V and 9 bases from J, the junction kept 1 base outside the gene matches. The germline CDR1 and CDR2 sequences are SGHVS and FNYEAQ.

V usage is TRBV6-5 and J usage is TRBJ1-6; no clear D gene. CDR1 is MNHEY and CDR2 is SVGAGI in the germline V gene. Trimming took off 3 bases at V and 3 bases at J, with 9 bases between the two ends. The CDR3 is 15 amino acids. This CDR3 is CASSYVADYNSPLHF. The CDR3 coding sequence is TGTGCCAGCAGTTATGTTGCAGACTATAATTCACCCCTCCACTTT.

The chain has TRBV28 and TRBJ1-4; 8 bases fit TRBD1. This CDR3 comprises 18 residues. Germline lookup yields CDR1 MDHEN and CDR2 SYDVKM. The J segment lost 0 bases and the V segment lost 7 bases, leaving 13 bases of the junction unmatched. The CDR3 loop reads CASTRDRPEGATNEKLFF. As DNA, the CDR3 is TGTGCCAGCACCCGGGACAGGCCCGAAGGTGCAACTAATGAAAAACTGTTTTTT.

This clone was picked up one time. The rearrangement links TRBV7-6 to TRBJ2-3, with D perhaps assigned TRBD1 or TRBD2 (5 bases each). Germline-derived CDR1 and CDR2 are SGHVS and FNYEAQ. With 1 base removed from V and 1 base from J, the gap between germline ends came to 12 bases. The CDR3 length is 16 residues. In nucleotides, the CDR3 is TGTGCCAGCAGCTTAGTGGGGATGGGGGGCACAGATACGCAGTATTTT. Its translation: CASSLVGMGGTDTQYF.

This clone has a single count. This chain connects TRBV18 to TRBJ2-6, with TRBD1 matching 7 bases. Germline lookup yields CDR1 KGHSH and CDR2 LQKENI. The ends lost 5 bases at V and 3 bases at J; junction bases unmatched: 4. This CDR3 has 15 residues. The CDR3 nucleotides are TGTGCCAGCTCATCAGACAGGGATGGGGCCAACGTCCTGACTTTC. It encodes CASSSDRDGANVLTF.

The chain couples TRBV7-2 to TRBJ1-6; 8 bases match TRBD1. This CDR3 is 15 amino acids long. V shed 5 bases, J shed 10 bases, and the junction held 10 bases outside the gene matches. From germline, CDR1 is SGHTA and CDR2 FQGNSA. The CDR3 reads CASSPDGQGRSPLHF. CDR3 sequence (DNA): TGTGCCAGCAGCCCAGACGGACAGGGCCGATCACCCCTCCACTTT.

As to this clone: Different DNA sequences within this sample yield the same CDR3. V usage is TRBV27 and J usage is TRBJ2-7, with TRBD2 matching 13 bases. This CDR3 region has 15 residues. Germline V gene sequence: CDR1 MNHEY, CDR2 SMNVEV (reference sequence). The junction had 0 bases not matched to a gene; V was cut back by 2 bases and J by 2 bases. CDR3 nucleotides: TGTGCCAGCAGTTTAGGGACTAGCGGGACCTACGAGCAGTACTTC. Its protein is CASSLGTSGTYEQYF.

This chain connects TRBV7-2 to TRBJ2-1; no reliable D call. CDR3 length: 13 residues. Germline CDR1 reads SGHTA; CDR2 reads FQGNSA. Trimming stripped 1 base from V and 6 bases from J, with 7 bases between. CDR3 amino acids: CASSLGDPNEQFF. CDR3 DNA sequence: TGTGCCAGCAGCTTAGGGGATCCCAATGAGCAGTTCTTC.

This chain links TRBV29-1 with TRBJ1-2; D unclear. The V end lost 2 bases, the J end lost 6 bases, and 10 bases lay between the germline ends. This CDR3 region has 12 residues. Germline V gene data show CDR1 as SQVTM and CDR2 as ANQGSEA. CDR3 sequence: CSVESLGDGYTF. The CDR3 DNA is TGCAGCGTTGAATCGCTCGGGGATGGCTACACCTTC.

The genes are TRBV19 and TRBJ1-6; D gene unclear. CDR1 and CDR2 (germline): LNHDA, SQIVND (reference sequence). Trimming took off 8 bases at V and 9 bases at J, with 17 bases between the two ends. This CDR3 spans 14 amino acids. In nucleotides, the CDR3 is TGTGCCAGTCAAGCAGGCCCCCCGAGTTCACCCCTCCACTTT. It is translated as CASQAGPPSSPLHF.

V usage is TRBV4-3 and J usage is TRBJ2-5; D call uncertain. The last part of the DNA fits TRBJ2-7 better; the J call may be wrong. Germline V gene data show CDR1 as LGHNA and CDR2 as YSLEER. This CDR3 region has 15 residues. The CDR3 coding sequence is TGCGCCAGCAGCCAAGATCTTCGGGCGACCTACGAGCAGTACTTC. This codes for CASSQDLRATYEQYF.